This TCR beta chain was recorded in a study of blood T cell repertoires in COVID-19. TCRdb's copy holds only in-frame clones and misses some; the assay was immunoSEQ multiplex PCR. Of 110,000 to 150,000 clones in the sample, about four fifths are singletons; the top ten hold 3.5%. This CDR3 contains 15 residues. Germline values: CDR1 SGHKS, CDR2 YYEKEE (reference sequence). Trimming removed 5 bases from V and 1 base from J, with 13 bases in between. The chain couples TRBV5-5 to TRBJ1-3, with a weak D call TRBD1 (5 bases). Input material: peripheral blood. This TCR came from a man in his sixties or seventies who had recovered from COVID-19. CDR3 nucleotides: TGTGCCAGCAGTCAGCGACAGAAATCTGGAAACACCATATATTTT. It encodes CASSQRQKSGNTIYF.